The next 20 T cell receptor beta chains were all read from a single sample in a study of beta chain features in type 1 diabetes. The antigens of these receptors remain unknown. Reverse transcription of all isolated RNA meant that expressed TCRB transcripts were sequenced. Profiled with immunoSEQ multiplex PCR; TCRdb holds only in-frame clones, not every one. Of a few hundred thousand clones listed, approximately 14% are singletons. Findings and caveats of the study: There was a moderate but significant shortening of TCRB CDR3s in all four CD4+ subsets of Type 1 diabetes patients.

Material for sequencing was naive CD4+ T cells from blood. These receptor sequences come from a man aged 30 to 39 with type 1 diabetes.

The gene calls are TRBV18 and TRBJ2-7, with 13 bases aligning to TRBD2. V was clipped by 2 bases and J by 3 bases; unmatched bases: 10. The CDR3 is made up of 18 amino acids. CDR1 and CDR2 from the germline V gene are KGHSH and LQKENI. CDR3: CASSPSGTSGKGDYEQYF. Written as DNA, the CDR3 is TGTGCCAGCTCACCATCCGGGACTAGCGGGAAGGGGGACTACGAGCAGTACTTC.

This clone has just a few counts. V is TRBV9 and J is TRBJ2-7; 7 bases align to TRBD2. The CDR3 covers 15 residues. Trimming at V came to 0 bases and at J to 1 base, leaving 4 bases not matched to a gene. Per the germline V gene, CDR1 is SGDLS and CDR2 is YYNGEE. The CDR3 nucleotides read TGTGCCAGCAGCGTAGGCGGGAGTGGTTCCTACGAGCAGTACTTC. This gives the protein CASSVGGSGSYEQYF.

The chain has TRBV6-6 and TRBJ1-2; D is uncertain. V lost 3 bases, J lost 6 bases, and 5 bases lay in between. The germline CDR1 and CDR2 sequences are MNHNY and SVGAGI (reference sequence). This CDR3 is 11 amino acids long. This CDR3 reads CASSYIDGYTF. CDR3 sequence (DNA): TGTGCCAGCAGTTATATAGATGGCTACACCTTC.

To note about this clone: Other DNA sequences within the sample encode an identical CDR3. The CDR3 DNA reads TGTGCCAGCAGTAGCACAGGGAGAGAGACCCAGTACTTC. It specifies CASSSTGRETQYF. The chain carries TRBV28 and TRBJ2-5; D might be TRBD1 (6 bases). From germline, CDR1 is MDHEN and CDR2 SYDVKM. This CDR3 has 13 amino acids. Trimming removed 5 bases from V and 4 bases from J, with 11 bases in between.

This clone was recorded a few times. CDR3 amino acids: CSVSRTSDSYEQYF. The DNA for the CDR3 is TGCAGCGTTTCGAGGACTAGCGATTCCTACGAGCAGTACTTC. The rearrangement uses TRBV29-1 and TRBJ2-7; 9 bases align to TRBD2. Losses at the gene ends were 5 bases for V and 1 base for J; bases not matched to a gene: 6. The CDR3 runs to 14 residues. CDR1 is SQVTM and CDR2 is ANQGSEA in the germline V gene.

The gene calls are TRBV7-3 and TRBJ2-1, with 7 bases lining up with TRBD1. This CDR3 has 14 amino acids. The germline CDR1 and CDR2 sequences are SGHTA and FQGTGA. The V segment lost 3 bases and the J segment 6 bases; nucleotides outside the gene matches: 5. In nucleotides, the CDR3 is TGTGCCAGCAGCTTCAGGACAGGCCGCAATGAGCAGTTCTTC. It translates to CASSFRTGRNEQFF.

This chain uses TRBV27 with TRBJ2-1; TRBD1 matches at 8 bases. The length of the CDR3 is 13 residues. The germline V gene has CDR1 MNHEY and CDR2 SMNVEV (reference sequence). V was pared by 3 bases and J by 7 bases, with 2 bases of the junction left unmatched. CDR3 nucleotides: TGTGCCAGCAGTTTCCGACAGGGGAATGAGCAGTTCTTC. Translating gives CASSFRQGNEQFF.

The table lists this clone with a few counts. The genes are TRBV13 and TRBJ2-5, with 8 positions matching TRBD2. Germline V lookup: CDR1 PRHDT, CDR2 FYEKMQ (reference sequence). CDR3 size: 14 residues. Trimming took 5 bases from V and 4 from J; bases not matched to a gene: 6. CDR3 sequence: CASSPRAGGETQYF. CDR3 nucleotide sequence: TGTGCCAGCAGCCCCCGTGCGGGAGGAGAGACCCAGTACTTC.

J is TRBJ2-5 and V is TRBV5-1; maybe TRBD2 (6 bases). Germline V gene sequence: CDR1 SGHRS, CDR2 YFSETQ. Trimming cost V 6 bases and J 0 bases, with 12 bases left between them. This CDR3 has 14 residues. The DNA for the CDR3 is TGCGCCAGCATGATTAGCGGAAACCAAGAGACCCAGTACTTC. This translates into CASMISGNQETQYF.

V is TRBV28 and J is TRBJ1-2; 11 nucleotides align to TRBD1. After removal of 5 bases from V and 4 bases from J, the junction contained 3 bases not matched to a gene. This CDR3 is 14 amino acids long. Germline V gene lookup returns CDR1 MDHEN and CDR2 SYDVKM. The CDR3 DNA sequence: TGTGCCAGCAGTCCAGGGACAGGGGGCTATGGCTACACCTTC. Encoded protein: CASSPGTGGYGYTF.

The V call is TRBV9, the J call TRBJ2-1, with 9 bases that match TRBD1. This CDR3 is 15 amino acids long. Germline CDR1 SGDLS, CDR2 YYNGEE. V shed 2 bases and J 5 bases; nucleotides not matched to a gene: 5. The CDR3 sequence: CASSVGQGPHNEQFF. Written as DNA, the CDR3 is TGTGCCAGCAGCGTCGGACAGGGGCCGCACAATGAGCAGTTCTTC.

V is TRBV28 and J is TRBJ2-3, with unresolved D. The CDR3 is made up of 11 amino acids. V shed 8 bases and J shed 4 bases, with 7 bases lying between them. The germline CDR1 and CDR2 sequences are MDHEN and SYDVKM. The CDR3 is CASGPPDTQYF. CDR3 in DNA: TGTGCCAGCGGGCCCCCAGATACGCAGTATTTT.

The gene calls are TRBV28 and TRBJ2-3, with 14 nucleotides matching TRBD2. J lost 3 bases, V lost 8 bases, and 1 base had no gene match. This CDR3 contains 14 residues. The V gene's germline CDR1 is MDHEN and CDR2 SYDVKM. The CDR3 DNA reads TGTGCCAGCGGGACTAGCGGGAGTACAGATACGCAGTATTTT. This translates into CASGTSGSTDTQYF.

The genes are TRBV5-4 and TRBJ2-5, with D perhaps TRBD2 (7 bases). CDR3 size: 14 residues. The ends were cut back, 3 bases at V and 4 bases at J, with 13 bases in the middle. CDR1 and CDR2 from the germline V gene are SGHNT and YYREEE (reference sequence). The CDR3 spells CASSSGGGRETQYF. The DNA for the CDR3 is TGTGCCAGCAGCTCTGGGGGGGGGCGAGAGACCCAGTACTTC. Looking up the rest from reference TRBV5-4 and TRBJ2-5 gives the full variable domain: ETGVTQSPTHLIKTRGQQVTLRCSSQSGHNTVSWYQQALGQGPQFIFQYYREEENGRGNFPPRFSGLQFPNYSSELNVNALELDDSALYLCASSSGGGRETQYFGPGTRLLVL.

A few counts support this clone. The chain carries TRBV28 and TRBJ2-1; a possible D gene is TRBD1 (6 bases). The V gene's germline CDR1 is MDHEN and CDR2 SYDVKM. CDR3 size: 11 residues. CDR3: CGAAGVNEQFF. CDR3 nucleotide sequence: TGTGGGGCGGCAGGGGTAAATGAGCAGTTCTTC.

This chain uses TRBV6-5 with TRBJ2-2, with D possibly being TRBD1 (6 bases). Germline V gene sequence: CDR1 MNHEY, CDR2 SVGAGI. V was trimmed by 6 bases and J by 3 bases, leaving 11 bases between them. The CDR3 runs to 14 residues. CDR3 amino acids: CASSPTGYTGELFF. In nucleotides, the CDR3 is TGTGCCAGCAGCCCTACAGGGTACACCGGGGAGCTGTTTTTT.

This clone has a handful of counts. The chain carries TRBV9 and TRBJ1-2; 7 bases line up with TRBD1. The CDR3 sequence is 16 residues long. Germline values: CDR1 SGDLS, CDR2 YYNGEE. The trim removed 2 bases at V and 9 bases at J, leaving 16 bases unmatched. DNA for the CDR3: TGTGCCAGCAGCGTCGGCGGCGGCAGGGGGGTGATGAGCTACACCTTC. Its translation: CASSVGGGRGVMSYTF. Together with reference TRBV9 and TRBJ1-2, the CDR3 gives the full variable domain: DSGVTQTPKHLITATGQRVTLRCSPRSGDLSVYWYQQSLDQGLQFLIQYYNGEERAKGNILERFSAQQFPDLHSELNLSSLELGDSALYFCASSVGGGRGVMSYTFGSGTRLTVV.

This clone has a handful of counts. This chain uses TRBV30 with TRBJ2-3; tentative D call: TRBD2 (6 bases). The CDR3 is made up of 13 amino acids. CDR1 and CDR2 from the germline V gene are GTSNPN and SVGIG (reference sequence). The V end lost 5 bases, the J end lost 2 bases, and 11 bases lay between the germline ends. CDR3 in DNA: TGTGCCTGGGGGACTCAAAACACAGATACGCAGTATTTT. Protein sequence: CAWGTQNTDTQYF.

This sequence joins TRBV6-5 and TRBJ2-7; TRBD2 might be the D (5 bases). The CDR3 has 14 amino acids. V lost 6 bases and J lost 2, with 14 bases in between. Germline V gene lookup returns CDR1 MNHEY and CDR2 SVGAGI. The CDR3 reads CASRKSGNTYEQYF. The DNA for the CDR3 is TGTGCCAGCAGGAAGTCGGGGAACACCTACGAGCAGTACTTC.

The V and J genes are TRBV28 and TRBJ2-7, with TRBD2 matching 13 bases. The CDR3 is made up of 17 amino acids. The germline V gene has CDR1 MDHEN and CDR2 SYDVKM. V lost 2 bases and J lost 0; bases outside the gene matches: 4. The CDR3 DNA reads TGTGCCAGCAGTTTACCTAGGACTAGCGGGAGCTCCTACGAGCAGTACTTC. Translated, it gives CASSLPRTSGSSYEQYF.